This T cell receptor beta chain was identified in a study of cytomegalovirus exposure and HLA in healthy donors listed by TCRdb under 2017. About the full investigation: An earlier analysis of fewer than 750 of the donors reported around 280 Gb of sequence data and 90 million to 120 million unique TCR beta sequences obtained from 180 million or so T cells. Alongside the repertoire data, information on donor age, sex, ethnicity and CMV serostatus was compiled. All discovery cohort repertoires had been generated using a single sequencing platform. HLA typing included class I and class II loci at four-digit resolution. In addition to the first cohort of 650 to 800 subjects, a separate validation cohort of 130 or so different subjects was used. Among 350 to 400 genotyped donors of the cohort, an average of approximately 240,000 unique TCR beta nucleotide sequences were sequenced per donor, roughly a sixth of them non-productive. An earlier analysis of 587 of the donors used high-throughput TCR beta sequencing to judge whether each TCR beta V gene segment behaved as functional or pseudogenic. The number of typed donors differed by locus: roughly 629-640 for A, B, C, DRB1 and DQB1; approximately 540 for DQA1; 606 for DPA1; and approximately 450 for DPB1. Rather than using new phenotypic data, the later analysis identified candidate immune exposures from TCR beta sequences and from how often those sequences occurred across donors. The study aimed to test whether cataloging public T cell receptors could reveal signatures of past pathogen exposure. Several DR-DQ haplotypes were treated as single units for association and clustering because of strong linkage in the cohort. A later analysis re-analyzed previously published TCR beta repertoires from 666 donors and added high-resolution HLA genotyping to study TCR occurrence patterns. A later genetic analysis used genome-wide SNP genotypes for about 60% of the roughly 700 donors, treating that subset as a discovery cohort. The genetic ancestry cluster associated with self-reported Caucasian donors included 70% to 85% of the roughly 390 genotyped donors. The T cell repertoires of 666 subjects were profiled by immunosequencing and related to cytomegalovirus serostatus. To predict cytomegalovirus infection status, the study combined high-throughput TCR immunosequencing, statistical association of individual TCRs with disease status, and machine learning. An early release that covered roughly 600 HLA-typed donors contained about 300 gigabases of sequencing data and tens of millions of unique TCR sequences. The full study reports these points: The classifier was reported to diagnose cytomegalovirus status with high specificity and sensitivity in both the original and validation cohorts. It was suggested by the authors that the approach could potentially be generalized to other disease states and immunological phenotypes. A total of roughly 160 TCR beta chains were listed by the study as associated with cytomegalovirus. In a later genetic analysis, a missense DCLRE1C variant was associated with V-gene and J-gene trimming of TCR beta chains, and the association was replicated in an independent cohort. A later analysis found that HLA-associated TCR beta chains were more clonally expanded and had lower generation probabilities than equally common non-associated chains. In vitro tests confirmed that a few of the cytomegalovirus-associated TCR beta chains recognize cytomegalovirus antigens. Because counts were too low, seventeen rarely observed V segments, including chromosome 9 orphons, were excluded from the earlier analysis of under 650 of the donors. The presence/absence analyses assumed that sequencing depth was roughly uniform across donors, and that assumption may not be true. A further reported finding was that TCR beta sequences accurately predicted the HLA-A and HLA-B alleles for most subjects in the first cohort. Specific HLA alleles were associated with 15,000 to 20,000 TCR beta sequences at a false discovery rate of 0.05 in a later analysis. A group of highly shared sequence variants was considered likely to be a technical artifact of the sequencing pipeline. A later analysis reported that several top co-occurrence clusters appeared linked to parvovirus B19, influenza, CMV and Epstein-Barr virus. Compared with the approximately 700-donor mean, donors in an Asian-associated ancestry cluster had fewer N-insertions in productive TCRs, according to a later genetic analysis. Correlated functional status among segregating V segments might be attributable to linkage disequilibrium, but an unknown experimental factor could not be ruled out. Some IMGT-functional V segments, including TRBV6-2 and TRBV6-3, could not be told apart with the 87-base-pair reads, so those segments were excluded. In an earlier analysis of a few hundred of the donors, most TCR beta V segments were observed in productive rearrangements about 87% or about 30% of the time, broadly matching IMGT annotations. The only immune exposure information available for the cohort was CMV serostatus. In a later analysis, TCR association rates were found to vary across HLA loci, with the most associated TCRs seen for DRB1 alleles and the fewest for HLA-C alleles. Because HLA typing was unavailable for some donors at each locus, only the typed subset was used in association tests. A later analysis found that most CMV-associated TCR beta chains appeared HLA-restricted, with HLA associations seemingly driven largely by CMV exposure. When HLA alleles, especially DR and DQ, strongly co-occurred, TCR associations were difficult to assign to individual alleles. Across donors, most TCR sequences were observed very rarely, whereas some public TCRs were present in many individuals. Only TCR beta chains were sequenced in this cohort, and the absence of alpha or paired-chain data limited detectable features.

Library method: the immunoSEQ multiplex PCR assay. For the multiplex PCR, a mixture combining 60 forward primers for TCR Vbeta segments and 13 reverse primers for TCR Jbeta segments was used. The CDR3 region of rearranged TCR beta genes was amplified from genomic DNA by a multiplex PCR assay. The amplified TCR beta libraries were sequenced on the Illumina HiSeq System as 87-base-pair reads. The study's processing was this. Across the 500 to 850 repertoires, a later analysis counted approximately 75 million unique TCR beta chains, around 11 million of which were shared by at least two donors. Raw reads were error-corrected and collapsed into unique sequences by a nearest-neighbor algorithm in which closely related sequences were merged to remove PCR and sequencing errors. V, D and J gene segments were assigned by aligning CDR3 sequences to IMGT reference sequences. Each retained sequence needed at least a six-nucleotide match to both a V gene segment and a J gene segment. A rearrangement counted as productive if the CDR3 had no stop codons and remained in frame with V and J, and every other rearrangement counted as non-productive. CDR3 was defined by IMGT convention, running from the second conserved V-encoded cysteine to the conserved J-encoded phenylalanine. Sequences without an unambiguous match to a single V gene segment were excluded from the earlier analysis of over 500 of the donors. An earlier analysis of 500 to 600 of the donors classified V segments as functional when productive rearrangements were above 56.7% and as segregating when the standard deviation between donors was above 5%. A statistical classification framework was built for diagnosing cytomegalovirus status from the catalog of TCR beta chain sequences. V and J gene assignment, in a later analysis, came from comparing TCR nucleotide sequences with IMGT/GENE-DB human TR gene sequences. A later analysis assigned CDR3 sequences and most-parsimonious VDJ recombination scenarios with the TCRdist pipeline. In a later analysis, each TCR beta chain was defined by its CDR3 amino acid sequence together with its V-gene family, and reads without a unique V-gene family were excluded. In a later analysis, some 600 highly shared, low-generation-probability nucleotide sequences were removed to address suspected cross-contamination and a sequencing artifact. A later analysis calculated a clonal expansion index for each public chain from normalized within-repertoire ranks of inferred template counts. Generation probabilities in a later analysis came from a VDJ recombination model fitted to out-of-frame rearrangements, and those results were checked against IGoR. Hypergeometric tests were used in a later analysis to score TCR-TCR, TCR-HLA and TCR-CMV co-occurrence, with a repertoire-size bias correction applied to the TCR pairs. To estimate false discovery rates, a later analysis permuted the HLA or CMV assignments 20 times. In a later analysis, co-occurring TCRs were grouped using DBSCAN, and TCRdist sequence similarity was added for clustering within HLA-allele-positive subsets. Repertoires with fewer than 30,000 or more than 120,000 public chains, plus five repertoires with anomalous nucleotide sharing, were excluded from co-occurrence clustering. The table comes from immuneACCESS by way of TCRdb, which keeps in-frame sequences with V and J called. Part of the clones is missing from these tables; in studies checked, under half for an unresolved V gene and the rest for unknown reasons. From that table come the V and J calls and clone size; the DNA was used to work out D and trimming. Across this sample there are fewer than 40,000 clones, with 65% to 75% seen only once. The ten most abundant clones make up around 10% of the sample.

To note about this clone: Its antigen has not been determined. No base-level quality is on record; no much larger clone is a single base apart.

The CDR3, cysteine through phenylalanine, is 13 amino acids long. The retained sequence is limited to the CDR3, 39 bases, with the frame set at the first base. V loses 0 bases, J loses 8 bases, and the germline ends lie 6 bases apart. The germline V gene sets CDR1 to SGHRS and CDR2 to YFSETQ. The cohort comprised some 730 healthy bone marrow donors. Cohort members were all nominally healthy when sampled, although unrecorded immune exposures were likely present. The donor was CMV seropositive and belonged to the group of 270 or so seropositive cohort members. A peripheral blood sample was collected from each donor, and TCR beta sequencing was performed on peripheral blood mononuclear cells. Genomic DNA was extracted from the blood cell samples with the Qiagen DNeasy Blood Extraction Kit.

This receptor chain uses TRBV5-1 and TRBJ1-6; a tentative D call is TRBD1 (5 bases match). This receptor was taken from a man aged 35-49 years in good health and CMV-seropositive. The sequenced sample consisted of PBMCs. The DNA sequence reads TGCGCCAGCAGCTTGGAAGGGGATTCACCCCTCCACTTT. This gives the protein CASSLEGDSPLHF.